The rows below give T cell receptor beta chains drawn from one sample of a study of graft-versus-host responses after intestinal transplantation. These receptors have no known antigen. Generated by immunoSEQ multiplex PCR, the TCRdb table keeps only in-frame clones and is missing some. Found here are about 130,000 clones, 92% of them singletons; the top ten hold about 0.18%. Sequencing was performed on unstimulated CD4+ T cells sorted from spleen or lymph node cells, taken before intestinal transplant. Receptors originate from a human donor who received an intestinal transplant. CDR3s include the opening cysteine and the closing phenylalanine or tryptophan. A D gene is named only where the DNA matches it firmly. Only part of the rows carry a size: once, few, many, or a class if the clone is expanded.

TRBJ1-1,TRBV28,NA,NA,CASSPDKGTEAFF,TGTGCCAGCAGCCCTGACAAAGGGACTGAAGCTTTCTTT
TRBJ1-1,TRBV7-2,NA,NA,CASSLHGGGTEAFF,TGTGCCAGCAGCTTACACGGAGGGGGCACTGAAGCTTTCTTT
TRBJ2-2,TRBV7-6,NA,once,CASSLGLPSNTGELFF,TGTGCCAGCAGCTTAGGCCTACCCTCGAACACCGGGGAGCTGTTTTTT
TRBJ1-5,TRBV2,NA,NA,CASSPVAVNQPQHF,TGTGCCAGCAGCCCCGTGGCAGTTAATCAGCCCCAGCATTTT
TRBJ2-1,TRBV6-1,NA,NA,CASSGHLRGNNEQFF,TGTGCCAGCAGTGGGCACCTAAGGGGCAACAATGAGCAGTTCTTC
TRBJ1-1,TRBV6-1,TRBD1,NA,CASADRGVTEAFF,TGTGCCAGCGCCGACAGGGGTGTCACTGAAGCTTTCTTT
TRBJ2-3,TRBV9,NA,NA,CASSTQAATSTDTQYF,TGTGCCAGCAGCACCCAAGCGGCTACTAGCACAGATACGCAGTATTTT
TRBJ1-2,TRBV5-6,NA,once,CASSLGNYGYTF,TGTGCCAGCAGCCTCGGGAACTATGGCTACACCTTC
TRBJ2-1,TRBV5-4,NA,NA,CASSLGERHNEQFF,TGTGCCAGCAGCTTGGGGGAGCGGCACAATGAGCAGTTCTTC
TRBJ2-7,TRBV29-1,TRBD2,NA,CSVVTPAGPYEQYF,TGCAGCGTTGTTACACCAGCGGGACCTTACGAGCAGTACTTC
TRBJ2-7,TRBV28,TRBD2,NA,CASSDRKREGRHEQYF,TGTGCCAGCAGTGATCGCAAGCGGGAGGGCCGTCACGAGCAGTACTTC
TRBJ2-7,TRBV15,NA,NA,CATSRGYEQYF,TGTGCCACCAGCAGAGGCTACGAGCAGTACTTC
TRBJ2-1,TRBV27,TRBD2,NA,CASSFFLLAGEDNEQFF,TGTGCCAGCAGTTTCTTCCTACTAGCGGGAGAAGACAATGAGCAGTTCTTC
TRBJ2-7,TRBV6-5,TRBD2,NA,CASSYRRGSGRYEQYF,TGTGCCAGCAGTTACCGGCGGGGTAGCGGGAGGTACGAGCAGTACTTC
TRBJ2-2,TRBV12-5,TRBD1,NA,CASGPGTGNTGELFF,TGTGCTAGTGGACCCGGGACAGGCAACACCGGGGAGCTGTTTTTT
TRBJ1-4,TRBV27,NA,NA,CASSPSGQGTLKLFF,TGTGCCAGCAGTCCTAGTGGGCAGGGGACCCTTAAACTGTTTTTT
TRBJ2-7,TRBV7-9,TRBD1,NA,CASSHSGQGPYEQYF,TGTGCCAGCAGCCACTCCGGACAGGGACCCTACGAGCAGTACTTC
TRBJ1-3,TRBV19,TRBD1,once,CASSIRGGVGNTIYF,TGTGCCAGTAGTATACGAGGGGGCGTTGGAAACACCATATATTTT
TRBJ2-3,TRBV7-9,NA,NA,CASSLGTGTTRTDTQYF,TGTGCCAGCAGCTTAGGAACCGGGACGACCCGCACAGATACGCAGTATTTT
TRBJ2-1,TRBV23-1,NA,NA,CASSQSSPPGCHCNEQFF,TGCGCCAGCAGTCAATCGTCACCCCCCGGGTGCCACTGCAATGAGCAGTTCTTC
TRBJ2-6,TRBV5-1,TRBD1,NA,CASSSWTGGGSGANVLTF,TGCGCCAGCAGCTCCTGGACAGGGGGAGGCTCTGGGGCCAACGTCCTGACTTTC
TRBJ1-4,TRBV18,NA,NA,CASSPRGATNEKLFF,TGTGCCAGCTCACCACGCGGTGCAACTAATGAAAAACTGTTTTTT
TRBJ2-3,TRBV28,NA,NA,CAAKGAGVSTDTQYF,TGTGCCGCCAAGGGCGCAGGGGTCAGCACAGATACGCAGTATTTT
TRBJ2-1,TRBV19,NA,NA,CASSYFIGGVTYNEQFF,TGTGCCAGTAGTTACTTCATCGGGGGCGTAACCTACAATGAGCAGTTCTTC
TRBJ2-1,TRBV28,NA,NA,CASSLANEQFF,TGTGCCAGCAGTTTAGCCAATGAGCAGTTCTTC
TRBJ1-2,TRBV30,NA,NA,CAWTKEGPNYGYTF,TGTGCCTGGACCAAAGAGGGGCCAAACTATGGCTACACCTTC
TRBJ2-2,TRBV7-3,NA,NA,CASSEGPGTGELFF,TGTGCCAGCAGCGAGGGCCCGGGCACCGGGGAGCTGTTTTTT
TRBJ2-3,TRBV9,TRBD2,NA,CASGISGSTDTQYF,TGTGCCAGCGGGATTAGCGGGAGCACAGATACGCAGTATTTT